A single sample is the source of the 29 T cell receptor beta chains below, sequenced in a study of cytotoxic CD8 clonotypes in ibrutinib-treated CLL. Using immunoSEQ multiplex PCR, the repertoire was profiled, and TCRdb retains in-frame clones only, with some absent. The sample has 300,000 or so clones, under 70% seen once. The sequences come from PBMCs, collected after 36 months of ibrutinib treatment. These receptor sequences come from a human donor with chronic lymphocytic leukemia.

This rearrangement joins TRBV18 to TRBJ1-5, with TRBD1 identical over 7 bases. Germline CDR1 and CDR2: KGHSH and LQKENI. The CDR3 has 13 residues. J gave up 6 bases and V 3 bases, and 2 bases lay outside the gene matches. The chain's CDR3 is CASSPTGVQPQHF. CDR3 nucleotides: TGTGCCAGCTCACCTACAGGGGTTCAGCCCCAGCATTTT.

This clone was detected only a few times. The chain couples TRBV18 to TRBJ1-1, with TRBD1 matching 8 bases. The CDR3 is 15 residues long. The V gene end was trimmed by 5 bases and the J gene end by 1 base; junction bases not matched to a gene: 6. Looked up from germline, CDR1 is KGHSH and CDR2 is LQKENI. DNA for the CDR3: TGTGCCAGCTCATCAGCAGGGGGCCGGAACACTGAAGCTTTCTTT. Translated, it gives CASSSAGGRNTEAFF.

J is TRBJ2-7 and V is TRBV6-1, with TRBD1 matching 10 bases. CDR3 length equals 14 residues. Germline V gene data show CDR1 as MNHNS and CDR2 as SASEGT. The J segment lost 4 bases and the V segment lost 6 bases, leaving 6 bases of the junction unmatched. CDR3 in DNA: TGTGCCAGCAGGGGGGGGACAGGGGTTTACGAGCAGTACTTC. This codes for CASRGGTGVYEQYF.

This chain connects TRBV11-3 to TRBJ2-3; D is ambiguous. From germline, CDR1 is SGHNT and CDR2 YENEEA. The V and J ends lost 1 base and 6 bases respectively, with 14 bases between them. The CDR3 has 15 residues. The CDR3 loop reads CASSLGLGSGDTQYF. DNA for the CDR3: TGTGCCAGCAGCTTAGGTCTTGGTTCCGGGGATACGCAGTATTTT.

J is TRBJ2-7 and V is TRBV5-1; maybe TRBD1 (5 bases). This CDR3 is 12 amino acids long. Germline loops: CDR1 SGHRS, CDR2 YFSETQ. V was cut by 5 bases and J by 5 bases, with 11 bases left in between. Here the CDR3 reads CASSSPGHEQYF. CDR3 sequence (DNA): TGCGCCAGCAGTTCCCCAGGGCACGAGCAGTACTTC.

Only a few counts were recorded for this clone. The CDR3 here is CASSPGGYEQYF. The CDR3 DNA follows: TGTGCCAGCAGTCCTGGGGGGTACGAGCAGTACTTC. V usage is TRBV13 and J usage is TRBJ2-7; D is possibly TRBD2 (6 bases). Per germline, CDR1 PRHDT and CDR2 FYEKMQ (reference sequence). Trimming shortened V by 6 bases and J by 4 bases, and 10 bases separated the two germline ends. This CDR3 spans 12 amino acids.

This clone appeared a few times. The rearrangement joins TRBV7-8 to TRBJ1-2; D possibly corresponds to TRBD1 (6 bases). Trimming took 1 base from V and 6 from J, leaving 15 bases between them. The germline V gene encodes CDR1 SGHVS and CDR2 FQNEAQ. The CDR3 covers 15 residues. The CDR3 sequence is CASSLVVAGANGYTF. The CDR3 nucleotides are TGTGCCAGCAGCTTAGTTGTCGCAGGGGCTAATGGCTACACCTTC.

The table lists this clone with a few counts. The CDR3 reads CSVIGGPHEQYF. In nucleotides, the CDR3 is TGCAGCGTTATAGGGGGCCCCCACGAGCAGTACTTC. This chain uses TRBV29-1 with TRBJ2-7; 7 nucleotides agree with TRBD1. The CDR3 loop spans 12 amino acids. Germline V CDR1 and CDR2: SQVTM, ANQGSEA. The V gene end was trimmed by 5 bases and the J gene end by 5 bases; junction bases not matched to a gene: 6.

This chain links TRBV28 with TRBJ2-1; 10 nucleotides match TRBD2. The germline V gene has CDR1 MDHEN and CDR2 SYDVKM. V lost 4 bases, J lost 1 base, and 4 bases stayed unmatched. The CDR3 has 16 residues. CDR3 DNA: TGTGCCAGCAGTTCCTTAGCGGGAGGTTCCTACAATGAGCAGTTCTTC. Encoded protein: CASSSLAGGSYNEQFF.

This chain connects TRBV19 to TRBJ2-7; possible D gene TRBD2, 5 bases. The CDR3 loop spans 13 amino acids. Germline CDR1 is LNHDA and CDR2 is SQIVND (reference sequence). V was pared by 5 bases and J by 6 bases, with 14 bases between. The CDR3 nucleotides are TGTGCCAGTAGTTTGGACGGGGTCGGCGAGCAGTACTTC. This sequence encodes CASSLDGVGEQYF.

This clone has just one count. The chain employs TRBV4-1 and TRBJ1-5; D is undetermined. CDR3 length: 14 amino acids. Germline CDR1 reads MGHRA; CDR2 reads YSYEKL. V lost 5 bases and J 0 bases, leaving 8 bases between the germline ends. The CDR3: CASSTSNSNQPQHF. The DNA of the CDR3 is TGCGCCAGCAGCACATCGAATAGCAATCAGCCCCAGCATTTT.

This chain joins TRBV5-1 and TRBJ2-4, with unresolved D. There are 12 residues in the CDR3. V was pared by 4 bases and J by 8 bases, with 10 bases between. The V gene's germline CDR1 is SGHRS and CDR2 YFSETQ. The chain's CDR3 is CASSGGWDIQYF. Here the CDR3 DNA reads TGCGCCAGCAGCGGTGGGTGGGACATTCAGTACTTC.

The chain employs TRBV5-1 and TRBJ2-1; 8 bases line up with TRBD1. The CDR3 sequence is 16 residues long. J gave up 8 bases and V 0 bases, and 10 bases lay outside the gene matches. CDR1 is SGHRS and CDR2 is YFSETQ in the germline V gene. The CDR3 reads CASSLEGQGWLDEQFF. CDR3 DNA sequence: TGCGCCAGCAGCTTGGAAGGACAGGGATGGCTTGATGAGCAGTTCTTC. The full variable domain, with the rest looked up from reference TRBV5-1 and TRBJ2-1, is KAGVTQTPRYLIKTRGQQVTLSCSPISGHRSVSWYQQTPGQGLQFLFEYFSETQRNKGNFPGRFSGRQFSNSRSEMNVSTLELGDSALYLCASSLEGQGWLDEQFFGPGTRLTVL.

There are a few counts of this clone. This chain connects TRBV7-3 to TRBJ2-3, with D perhaps TRBD1 or TRBD2 (5 bases each). Trimming removed 3 bases at V and 1 base at J, with 8 bases between. The CDR3 contains 14 residues. Germline assignment: CDR1 SGHTA and CDR2 FQGTGA. CDR3 sequence: CASSFGARTDTQYF. The CDR3 bases are TGTGCCAGCAGCTTCGGGGCCCGCACAGATACGCAGTATTTT.

This chain connects TRBV19 to TRBJ2-5; TRBD2 matches at 10 bases. The CDR3 is made up of 17 amino acids. Germline CDR1 and CDR2: LNHDA and SQIVND (reference sequence). Trimming at V came to 3 bases and at J to 4 bases, leaving 11 bases not matched to a gene. CDR3: CASSIRWSGGAAETQYF. In nucleotides, the CDR3 is TGTGCCAGTAGTATTAGGTGGAGCGGGGGGGCGGCAGAGACCCAGTACTTC.

This clone appeared a single time. The rearrangement links TRBV11-2 to TRBJ2-1, with 14 bases that match TRBD2. CDR1 is SGHAT and CDR2 is FQNNGV in the germline V gene. J lost 7 bases, V lost 3 bases, and 14 bases had no gene match. CDR3 length: 19 amino acids. The CDR3 sequence is CASSFRRLAGGPEFNEQFF. The CDR3 region has the DNA TGTGCCAGCAGCTTCCGACGACTAGCGGGGGGGCCCGAGTTTAATGAGCAGTTCTTC.

The rearrangement links TRBV7-6 to TRBJ2-2, with TRBD1 matching 10 bases. The germline CDR1 and CDR2 sequences are SGHVS and FNYEAQ. Trimming took 4 bases from V and 5 from J; bases not matched to a gene: 4. CDR3 length: 15 residues. The CDR3 is CASSSGQGVTGELFF. CDR3 DNA: TGTGCCAGCAGCTCCGGACAGGGGGTAACCGGGGAGCTGTTTTTT.

The chain is built from TRBV6-5 and TRBJ2-3; D ambiguous. Germline assignment: CDR1 MNHEY and CDR2 SVGAGI. Trimming removed 5 bases at V and 2 bases at J, with 5 bases between. This CDR3 spans 12 amino acids. The CDR3 coding sequence is TGTGCCAGCAGTCTGTCCACAGATACGCAGTATTTT. Its protein product is CASSLSTDTQYF.

This chain links TRBV29-1 with TRBJ2-3; D is uncertain. The V and J ends lost 6 bases and 4 bases respectively, with 14 bases between them. Germline CDR1 is SQVTM and CDR2 is ANQGSEA. There are 13 residues in the CDR3. The CDR3 reads CSVGLPLADTQYF. Here the CDR3 DNA reads TGCAGCGTGGGCCTTCCTCTTGCAGATACGCAGTATTTT.

This rearrangement joins TRBV5-6 to TRBJ1-4; 7 bases match TRBD1. Trimming cost V 4 bases and J 7 bases; bases outside gene matches: 13. This CDR3 is 16 amino acids long. Germline-derived CDR1 and CDR2 are SGHDT and YYEEEE. The CDR3 DNA reads TGTGCCAGCAGCGGCCTTGGGACAGACCCTAGTGAAAAACTGTTTTTT. This translates into CASSGLGTDPSEKLFF.

The chain joins TRBV18 to TRBJ2-5; TRBD1 matches at 7 bases. Germline CDR1 is KGHSH and CDR2 is LQKENI. The V segment lost 5 bases and the J segment 1 base; nucleotides outside the gene matches: 13. The CDR3 runs 17 residues. CDR3 in amino acids: CASSDLMAGGFQETQYF. CDR3 nucleotide sequence: TGTGCCAGCTCAGACCTCATGGCAGGGGGTTTCCAAGAGACCCAGTACTTC.

This clone was detected a few times. In nucleotides, the CDR3 is TGTGCCAGCAGTTATGTCAGTACATATGGCTACACCTTC. It is translated as CASSYVSTYGYTF. The chain uses TRBV6-5 and TRBJ1-2; the D is unclear. Trimming shortened V by 3 bases and J by 5 bases, and 10 bases separated the two germline ends. CDR1 is MNHEY and CDR2 is SVGAGI in the germline V gene. This CDR3 comprises 13 residues.

The chain links TRBV6-5 to TRBJ1-1; D unresolved. V lost 2 bases and J lost 5, with 9 bases in between. The CDR3 totals 13 residues. From germline, CDR1 is MNHEY and CDR2 SVGAGI. CDR3 loop: CASSYEGETEAFF. In nucleotides, the CDR3 is TGTGCCAGCAGTTACGAGGGAGAGACTGAAGCTTTCTTT.

As DNA, the CDR3 is TGCGCCAGCAGCTTGGCGGGAGGGTTTGGGGCCAACGTCCTGACTTTC. It yields the protein CASSLAGGFGANVLTF. The J gene is TRBJ2-6, the V gene TRBV5-1; TRBD2 aligns across 8 bases. Germline trimming cut 0 bases from V and 3 bases from J; bases unmatched to any gene: 2. The CDR3 spans 16 residues. Germline CDR1 reads SGHRS; CDR2 reads YFSETQ.

The chain joins TRBV2 to TRBJ1-2; no definite D call. The CDR3 loop spans 14 amino acids. The V gene lost 6 bases and the J gene lost 2 bases, with 13 bases spanning the gap. Germline V CDR1 and CDR2: SNHLY, FYNNEI. The CDR3 nucleotides read TGTGCCAGCAGCACCCTTGGGGAGAACTATGGCTACACCTTC. Translation gives CASSTLGENYGYTF.

V gene TRBV5-1 combines with J gene TRBJ1-5; D remains ambiguous. This CDR3 has 13 residues. CDR1 SGHRS and CDR2 YFSETQ come from the germline V gene. V was pared by 4 bases and J by 6 bases, with 11 bases between. In DNA form, the CDR3 reads TGCGCCAGCAGCCCATTACCTTCTCAGCCCCAGCATTTT. Amino acids: CASSPLPSQPQHF.

CDR3 in DNA: TGTGCCAGCAGCTTCGGGGAGGGACAGCCCCAGCATTTT. It codes for CASSFGEGQPQHF. The chain carries TRBV7-9 and TRBJ1-5, with D hard to call. Trimming took off 3 bases at V and 7 bases at J, with 10 bases between the two ends. The CDR3 loop spans 13 amino acids. Germline V gene lookup returns CDR1 SEHNR and CDR2 FQNEAQ (reference sequence).

The chain carries TRBV29-1 and TRBJ1-2; D perhaps matches TRBD1 (5 bases). The CDR3 loop spans 16 amino acids. With 3 bases removed from V and 3 bases from J, the gap between germline ends came to 20 bases. Germline V lookup: CDR1 SQVTM, CDR2 ANQGSEA. CDR3 in amino acids: CSVELIDSTPHYGYTF. CDR3 coding DNA: TGCAGCGTTGAGCTAATTGACAGTACCCCCCACTATGGCTACACCTTC.

The V and J genes are TRBV18 and TRBJ1-2, with TRBD1 as a possible D gene (5 bases). The V and J ends lost 2 bases and 3 bases respectively, with 13 bases between them. CDR1 and CDR2 (germline): KGHSH, LQKENI. The CDR3 runs 15 residues. The DNA of the CDR3 is TGTGCCAGCTCACCAGGGGCAGGACGGGACTATGGCTACACCTTC. Encoded protein: CASSPGAGRDYGYTF.